A selection of T cell receptor beta chains follows, all from one sample in a study of cytomegalovirus exposure and HLA in healthy donors. Assay used: immunoSEQ multiplex PCR; TCRdb lists only in-frame clones, some missing. The data hold roughly 71,000 clones, with 60% to 75% observed a single time. The source material was PBMCs. Receptors were obtained from a man between 40 and 49 years old in good health and CMV-seropositive. Both conserved end residues are part of each CDR3. A D gene is named only where the DNA matches it firmly. A clone size is listed for some rows: how often the clone was seen (once, few, many), or a class if it is expanded.

NA	15	TRBV5-1	TRBD1	TRBJ1-1	TGCGCCAGCAGCACCGGACAGGGAGGGAACACTGAAGCTTTCTTT	CASSTGQGGNTEAFF
NA	14	TRBV6-5	TRBD1	TRBJ2-3	TGTGCCAGCAGTTCTGTACAGGGGATGAATACGCAGTATTTT	CASSSVQGMNTQYF
NA	14	TRBV6-5	TRBD1	TRBJ1-4	TGTGCCAGCAGTCGGGACAGGGGGGATGAAAAACTGTTTTTT	CASSRDRGDEKLFF
NA	15	TRBV6-5	TRBD1	TRBJ2-5	TGTGCCAGCAGTTACGCTGAGACAGGGGGGAGGACCCAGTACTTC	CASSYAETGGRTQYF
NA	12	TRBV6-1	NA	TRBJ2-7	TGTGCCAGCCAGACAGCCCCTGGTGAGCAGTACTTC	CASQTAPGEQYF
few	15	TRBV9	TRBD1	TRBJ1-1	TGTGCCAGCAGCCCCCCCGGGACAGGTTTCACTGAAGCTTTCTTT	CASSPPGTGFTEAFF
NA	13	TRBV30	NA	TRBJ1-5	TGTGCCTGGGCAAAGGACAGCCATCAGCCCCAGCATTTT	CAWAKDSHQPQHF
once	13	TRBV6-6	NA	TRBJ2-1	TGTGCCAGCAGTTACTCGGGCCAAAGGGAGCAGTTCTTC	CASSYSGQREQFF
NA	15	TRBV5-1	TRBD2	TRBJ2-7	TGCGCCAGCAGCTTCGGGGGGGCCGGGGCCTACGAGCAGTACTTC	CASSFGGAGAYEQYF
NA	16	TRBV2	NA	TRBJ1-6	TGTGCCAGCAGTGAACGACAGGTCGGTTATAATTCACCCCTCCACTTT	CASSERQVGYNSPLHF